This T cell receptor (beta chain) was sequenced in a study of brain metastases from non-small cell lung cancer. On this clone itself: Its specificity is unknown.

J gave up 2 bases and V 6 bases, and 9 bases lay outside the gene matches. CDR1 and CDR2 from the germline V gene are SQVTM and ANQGSEA. This CDR3 spans 15 amino acids. The repertoire was sequenced with immunoSEQ multiplex PCR; TCRdb's copy has only in-frame clones and lacks some. The table lists a few thousand clones, about 80% of them singletons. Study conclusions and caveats: Paired brain metastases and primary tumors largely shared TCR repertoires. Expanded T-cell clones appeared in around 58% of brain metastases over primaries. Compared with primary tumors, brain metastases showed less T-cell infiltration.

This receptor was taken from a donor aged 40 or over with non-small cell lung cancer. This chain links TRBV29-1 with TRBJ1-5; 8 bases map to TRBD1. The sample taken for sequencing was tissue from a brain metastasis. The CDR3 reads CSVHRTGLGNQPQHF. The CDR3 bases are TGCAGCGTCCACCGGACAGGGCTGGGCAATCAGCCCCAGCATTTT.